This T cell receptor beta chain was profiled in a study of blood T cells in healthy people across ages. Study-wide points: Both higher diversity and more naive CD4+ cells marked long-lived donors when set against aged donors. CMV status of donors was not determined, possibly confounding expanded clonotype changes.

For every donor, a draw yielded 9.5 to 10 milliliters of peripheral blood. This clonotype was observed a handful of times. The antigen is undetermined. The germline CDR1 and CDR2 sequences are MNHEY and SVGAGI. Trimming removed 2 bases from V and 6 bases from J, with 20 bases in between. The CDR3 loop spans 17 amino acids. A J-beta primer mix and a sample-barcoded 5' primer were used in a second PCR of roughly 6 to 11 cycles. TCRdb used MiXCR to reprocess the 5' RACE reads, holding one entry per CDR3 protein. The sample carries around 1,000,000 distinct CDR3 sequences, 20% to 25% recorded once. These data were likewise used in another study, on T cells of mothers and their children. That source notes: It was found that thymic selection shapes TCR recombination output similarly in related and unrelated pairs.

The sequence was obtained from a girl aged 2 to 9 in good health. The sequenced material came from blood. This chain joins TRBV6-5 and TRBJ1-5; a possible D gene is TRBD1 (6 bases). CDR3 bases: TGTGCCAGCAGTTACGAAGGGGGGCGTCGGGGGGGTCAGCCCCAGCATTTT. Protein: CASSYEGGRRGGQPQHF.